This T cell receptor beta chain originates from a study of blood T cell repertoires in COVID-19. Study overall: T cells, B-cell-depleted T cells, or PBMCs provided the cDNA or gDNA that served as material.

TCRdb's table, derived via immunoSEQ multiplex PCR, lists solely in-frame clones and lacks some. The table has 250,000 to 350,000 clones, 65% to 90% seen once. Enrolment of Seattle patients took place during active infection, and they were followed longitudinally. The length of the CDR3 is 12 residues. The V end was cut by 9 bases, the J end by 2 bases, with 10 bases between. Germline V lookup: CDR1 MDHEN, CDR2 SYDVKM. Sequenced material: peripheral blood. The source of this sequence is a woman aged 70-85 years with COVID-19, enrolled during active disease. The chain links TRBV28 to TRBJ2-5; D perhaps matches TRBD2 (6 bases). This CDR3 is CASKGTQETQYF. Here the CDR3 DNA reads TGTGCCAGTAAGGGGACTCAAGAGACCCAGTACTTC.